The 4 T cell receptor beta chains in this list originate from one sample, sequenced in a study of siplizumab effects on memory and regulatory T cells. Sequencing was performed with immunoSEQ multiplex PCR; in TCRdb, only in-frame clones are kept and a portion is missing. The sample yields 100,000 to 120,000 clones, over 85% seen once. Material: CD4+ T cells sorted from blood. Receptors originate from a human donor in good health.

The gene calls are TRBV18 and TRBJ2-7, with TRBD2 as a possible D gene (5 bases). The V gene lost 2 bases and the J gene lost 5 bases, with 10 bases spanning the gap. Germline V CDR1 and CDR2: KGHSH, LQKENI. This CDR3 comprises 13 residues. The CDR3 loop is CASSPYVGDEQYF. The CDR3 region has the DNA TGTGCCAGCTCACCATACGTGGGAGACGAGCAGTACTTC.

V usage is TRBV6-1 and J usage is TRBJ2-7; 9 bases agree with TRBD1. The germline V gene has CDR1 MNHNS and CDR2 SASEGT. Germline trimming cut 8 bases from V and 2 bases from J; bases unmatched to any gene: 10. This CDR3 is 15 amino acids long. The CDR3 DNA reads TGTGCCAGCGCCGCCTCGGGACAGGGAGCCTACGAGCAGTACTTC. It encodes CASAASGQGAYEQYF.

The V call is TRBV6-6, the J call TRBJ2-1; D call uncertain. The V end was cut by 4 bases, the J end by 6 bases, with 16 bases between. The CDR3 is 15 residues long. Germline V gene lookup returns CDR1 MNHNY and CDR2 SVGAGI (reference sequence). CDR3 nucleotides: TGTGCCAGCAGTTCCCGGACCCACCCGGGCAATGAGCAGTTCTTC. Amino acid sequence: CASSSRTHPGNEQFF.

This clone was picked up one time. The chain is built from TRBV5-1 and TRBJ1-1; D may be TRBD1 (5 bases). Trimming shortened V by 0 bases and J by 4 bases, and 19 bases separated the two germline ends. The CDR3 loop spans 17 amino acids. Germline assignment: CDR1 SGHRS and CDR2 YFSETQ. The CDR3 protein is CASSLARGRGESTEAFF. The CDR3 DNA reads TGCGCCAGCAGCTTGGCCCGGGGCCGAGGGGAGAGCACTGAAGCTTTCTTT.